This TCR beta chain originates from a study of blood T cell repertoires in COVID-19. V lost 4 bases and J 3 bases, leaving 4 bases between the germline ends. The length of the CDR3 is 12 residues. Germline lookup yields CDR1 SGHNT and CDR2 YYREEE (reference sequence). Profiled with immunoSEQ multiplex PCR; TCRdb holds only in-frame clones, not every one. There are about 74,000 clones in the sample; approximately 88% occur only once, and about 10% lies in the top ten. The TCR was taken from a man aged 45-65 years with active COVID-19. This chain uses TRBV5-4 with TRBJ2-2; D is undetermined. The material sequenced was peripheral blood. CDR3: CASSPDTGELFF. As DNA, the CDR3 is TGTGCCAGCAGCCCCGACACCGGGGAGCTGTTTTTT.